Presented here are 3 T cell receptor beta chains from one specimen sequenced in a study of radiation and T cells in renal cell carcinoma. The time point denotes: baseline pretreatment blood. Treatment indicated: 15 Gy SBRT to primary tumor, nephrectomy 4 weeks later. Data came from immunoSEQ multiplex PCR; TCRdb stores just in-frame clones and leaves some out. The sample yields more than 140,000 clones, roughly 80% seen once. The input for sequencing was blood, taken from a patient whose treatment included radiotherapy and nephrectomy. Every receptor here comes from a woman aged 50 to 60 with renal cell carcinoma.

This chain uses TRBV5-4 with TRBJ2-5; TRBD2 agrees at 13 bases. The germline V gene encodes CDR1 SGHNT and CDR2 YYREEE (reference sequence). The trim removed 1 base at V and 5 bases at J, leaving 5 bases unmatched. The CDR3 loop spans 16 amino acids. CDR3 nucleotide sequence: TGTGCCAGCAGCTTGACTAGCGGGAGGGGTCAGGAGACCCAGTACTTC. Translated, it gives CASSLTSGRGQETQYF.

The sample holds a few counts of this clone. CDR3 loop: CASSQGQDNQPQHF. The CDR3 region has the DNA TGCGCCAGCAGCCAAGGGCAGGACAATCAGCCCCAGCATTTT. This sequence joins TRBV4-1 and TRBJ1-5; D gene ambiguous. The CDR3 is 14 residues long. Trimming pared 1 base from V and 3 bases from J, leaving 7 bases between. Looked up from germline, CDR1 is MGHRA and CDR2 is YSYEKL.

The J gene is TRBJ2-5, the V gene TRBV9; 9 bases are a match to TRBD1. The junction had 1 base not matched to a gene; V was cut back by 1 base and J by 3 bases. Germline CDR1 SGDLS, CDR2 YYNGEE. The CDR3 has 14 amino acids. Written as DNA, the CDR3 is TGTGCCAGCAGCGTACGGGACAGGGAAGAGACCCAGTACTTC. It specifies CASSVRDREETQYF.